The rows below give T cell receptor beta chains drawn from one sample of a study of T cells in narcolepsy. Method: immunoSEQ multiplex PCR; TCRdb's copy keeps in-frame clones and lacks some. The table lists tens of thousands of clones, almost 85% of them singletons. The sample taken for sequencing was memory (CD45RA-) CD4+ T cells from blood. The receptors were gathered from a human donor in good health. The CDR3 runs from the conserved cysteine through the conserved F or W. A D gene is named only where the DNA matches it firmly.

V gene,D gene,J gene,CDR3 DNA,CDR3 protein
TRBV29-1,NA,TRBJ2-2,TGCAGCGCCCAGGCGCGGGGGAACACCGGGGAGCTGTTTTTT,CSAQARGNTGELFF
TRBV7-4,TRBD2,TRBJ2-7,TGTGCCAGCAGCTTAGCCCCAACTAGCGGAGTTTACGAGCAGTACTTC,CASSLAPTSGVYEQYF